These T cell receptor beta chains were read from a single sample in a study of blood T cells in healthy people across ages. TCRdb ran MiXCR on the 5' RACE reads and lists one entry per CDR3 protein. The profile shows about 970,000 distinct CDR3 sequences, just over 50% of them singletons. The sequenced sample was blood. These receptors were collected from a woman aged 55-75 years in good health. Each CDR3 is given with its conserved first and last residue. D genes are given only for firm matches. The size of a clone is reported for some rows only, either as once, few or many, or as a class for expanded clones.

J gene | clone size | CDR3 length | V gene | D gene | CDR3 DNA | CDR3 protein
TRBJ2-1 | - | 13 | TRBV20-1 | - | TGCAGTGCTATCTCCCCTACTAACAATGAGCAGTTCTTC | CSAISPTNNEQFF
TRBJ2-1 | - | 17 | TRBV11-2 | TRBD2 | TGTGCCAGCAGCTTAGTACTTCTAGCGGGAGGGTACAATGAGCAGTTCTTC | CASSLVLLAGGYNEQFF
TRBJ2-7 | - | 16 | TRBV6-1 | TRBD1 | TGTGCCAGCACAAACTACCGGGACAGTGGGGTCTACGAGCAGTACTTC | CASTNYRDSGVYEQYF
TRBJ2-7 | - | 13 | TRBV20-1 | TRBD2 | TGCAGTGCTAGGACTAGCGGGAGGCACGAGCAGTACTTC | CSARTSGRHEQYF
TRBJ2-1 | - | 15 | TRBV3-1 | TRBD2 | TGTGCCAGCAGCCCCGGACTAGCGGGGGGGGCCTACGAGTTCTTC | CASSPGLAGGAYEFF
TRBJ2-7 | few | 14 | TRBV10-3 | - | TGTGCCATCAGTGAGACAGGGCTGACCTACGAGCAGTACTTC | CAISETGLTYEQYF
TRBJ2-1 | few | 16 | TRBV20-1 | - | TGCAGTGCTAGAGTGGGTAGCCCGCGATCTAACAATGAGCAGTTCTTC | CSARVGSPRSNNEQFF
TRBJ2-7 | few | 17 | TRBV28 | TRBD2 | TGTGCCAGCAGTCGTGGGAGGAGCGGGAGGGGGAACTACGAGCAGTACTTC | CASSRGRSGRGNYEQYF
TRBJ1-1 | - | 16 | TRBV7-9 | TRBD1 | TGTGCCAGCAGCCCCCACAGGGGGCAAGGGATCACTGAAGCTTTCTTT | CASSPHRGQGITEAFF
TRBJ2-5 | - | 14 | TRBV4-1 | TRBD2 | TGCGCCAGCAGCCTTGGGACTAGCGTGGATGAGCAGTACTTC | CASSLGTSVDEQYF
TRBJ2-7 | - | 19 | TRBV7-9 | - | TGTGCCAGCAGCTTAAGGGGGGCCAATGACAGGGGAGGGCCCTACGAGCAGTACTTC | CASSLRGANDRGGPYEQYF
TRBJ2-3 | few | 13 | TRBV10-3 | - | TGTGCCATCGGGAGTCGGTTCACAGATACGCAGTATTTT | CAIGSRFTDTQYF
TRBJ2-5 | few | 16 | TRBV3-1 | TRBD2 | TGTGCCAGCAGCCAAGGACAGACTAGCGGACAAGAGACCCAGTACTTC | CASSQGQTSGQETQYF
TRBJ2-7 | few | 11 | TRBV10-3 | - | TGTGCCATCAGTCCCAGCAACGAGCAGTACTTC | CAISPSNEQYF
TRBJ2-7 | - | 15 | TRBV4-1 | TRBD1 | TGCGCCAGCAGCCAAATAGGGGGCCATTCCTACGAGCAGTACTTC | CASSQIGGHSYEQYF
TRBJ2-4 | - | 16 | TRBV7-3 | TRBD2 | TGTGCCAGCAGCCTCCAAGGACTAGCGGGAATGGGTGAGCAGTACTTC | CASSLQGLAGMGEQYF
TRBJ2-7 | few | 15 | TRBV7-2 | - | TGTGCCAGCAGCTTTCGGAGCGTGAGCTCCTACGAGCAGTACTTC | CASSFRSVSSYEQYF
TRBJ2-7 | - | 16 | TRBV12-3/TRBV12-4 | TRBD1 | TGTGCCAGCAGTAGAGGGACAGGCCTTTCCACCTACGAGCAGTACTTC | CASSRGTGLSTYEQYF
TRBJ2-1 | once | 13 | TRBV6-1 | - | TGTGCCAGCAGTGAAGTGGTAAGGGATGAGCAGTTCTTC | CASSEVVRDEQFF
TRBJ2-7 | - | 16 | TRBV6-2/TRBV6-3 | TRBD1 | TGTGCCAGCAGTTCCATCCTCGGGACAGGGGCCTACGAGCAGTACTTC | CASSSILGTGAYEQYF
TRBJ2-3 | - | 16 | TRBV11-2 | - | TGTGCCAGCAGCTCCATCGGATCCCTAAAGCCAGATACGCAGTATTTT | CASSSIGSLKPDTQYF
TRBJ2-7 | few | 15 | TRBV20-1 | - | TGCAGTGCTAGAGCACAGTCGAGTACACCCTACGAGCAGTACTTC | CSARAQSSTPYEQYF
TRBJ2-3 | once | 17 | TRBV7-6 | TRBD2 | TGTGCCAGCAGCTTAGAAGGACTAGGAGTTGGCACAGATACGCAGTATTTT | CASSLEGLGVGTDTQYF
TRBJ2-1 | few | 13 | TRBV15 | - | TGTGCCACCAGCATTGGTGGGATATCTGAGCAGTTCTTC | CATSIGGISEQFF
TRBJ2-7 | few | 15 | TRBV7-2 | TRBD1 | TGTGCCAGCAGGAGACAGGGGAGCGGATATTACGAGCAGTACTTC | CASRRQGSGYYEQYF
TRBJ2-5 | many | 14 | TRBV4-1 | TRBD1 | TGCGCCAGCAGCCAAGGGACAGGGTCGGAGACCCAGTACTTC | CASSQGTGSETQYF
TRBJ1-4 | - | 16 | TRBV18 | - | TGTGCCAGCTCAGCCCTTTCAGGGGCGGCTAATGAAAAACTGTTTTTT | CASSALSGAANEKLFF
TRBJ2-7 | few | 15 | TRBV4-3 | - | TGCGCCAGCAGCCAAGTCCTCGGTTCCACCTACGAGCAGTACTTC | CASSQVLGSTYEQYF
TRBJ2-1 | - | 18 | TRBV28 | TRBD2 | TGTGCCAGCAGTTTGACCAGCGGGAGGGCCGGGTCCTACAATGAGCAGTTCTTC | CASSLTSGRAGSYNEQFF
TRBJ2-6 | - | 16 | TRBV10-3 | - | TGTGCCATCAGTCCCGATGTTGGCTCTGGGGCCAACGTCCTGACTTTC | CAISPDVGSGANVLTF
TRBJ1-2 | few | 14 | TRBV6-5 | TRBD1 | TGTGCCAGCAGTTACTTGACAGGGGACTATGGCTACACCTTC | CASSYLTGDYGYTF
TRBJ1-4 | - | 14 | TRBV20-1 | TRBD1 | TGCAGTGCGCCCTCAGGGGGGGTCTGGGAAAAACTGTTTTTT | CSAPSGGVWEKLFF
TRBJ2-1 | - | 17 | TRBV4-1 | TRBD2 | TGCGCCAGCAGACATCTCCTTCGCGGGAGGGCCAGTAATGAGCAGTTCTTC | CASRHLLRGRASNEQFF
TRBJ1-2 | - | 14 | TRBV6-6 | - | TGTGCCAGCAGTTACGGTAACGCGAACTATGGCTACACCTTC | CASSYGNANYGYTF
TRBJ1-6 | - | 15 | TRBV7-9 | - | TGTGCCAGCAGCAACCGTTTGGGGGCTGGGTCACCCCTCCACTTT | CASSNRLGAGSPLHF
TRBJ1-2 | few | 13 | TRBV6-5 | - | TGTGCCAGCAGTAACCGCCGCGGCTATGGCTACACCTTC | CASSNRRGYGYTF
TRBJ2-1 | - | 11 | TRBV20-1 | - | TGCAGTGCCCCGAACTACAATGAGCAGTTCTTC | CSAPNYNEQFF
TRBJ2-1 | - | 12 | TRBV7-2 | TRBD2 | TGTGCCAGCAGCCCCCCCGGGGGGGGCCAGTTCTTC | CASSPPGGGQFF
TRBJ2-7 | - | 17 | TRBV14 | TRBD2 | TGTGCCAGCAGCCGGTGGACTAGCGGGAGTTTTGCCTACGAGCAGTACTTC | CASSRWTSGSFAYEQYF
TRBJ2-3 | - | 15 | TRBV29-1 | TRBD1 | TGCAGCGCCTTGCCGGGGACAGAGCCGTGGGATACGCAGTATTTT | CSALPGTEPWDTQYF
TRBJ2-3 | - | 14 | TRBV3-1 | - | TGTGCCGGCAGCCAAGGCGGATTCACAGATACGCAGTATTTT | CAGSQGGFTDTQYF
TRBJ2-5 | - | 13 | TRBV18 | - | TGTGCCAGCTCACTGGGACAAGACAGGACCCAGTACTTC | CASSLGQDRTQYF
TRBJ2-3 | - | 15 | TRBV4-2 | - | TGTGCCAGCAGCCAAGTTTCCGGGGCACATGATACGCAGTATTTT | CASSQVSGAHDTQYF
TRBJ1-2 | - | 12 | TRBV6-6 | - | TGTGCCAGCACCCAGAGGCAGTATGGCTACACCTTC | CASTQRQYGYTF
TRBJ2-4 | - | 16 | TRBV18 | - | TGTGCCAGCTCACGACCGAATTTTGATGGCAAAAACATTCAGTACTTC | CASSRPNFDGKNIQYF
TRBJ2-5 | - | 15 | TRBV4-2 | - | TGTGCCAGCAGCCAGGCAGGGGGCCGAGCGGGAGAGCAGTACTTC | CASSQAGGRAGEQYF
TRBJ2-6 | - | 17 | TRBV6-6 | TRBD1 | TGTGCCAGCTCTCGGACAGGGGGCCCCTCTGGGGCCAACGTCCTGACTTTC | CASSRTGGPSGANVLTF
TRBJ2-3 | many | 16 | TRBV20-1 | TRBD2 | TGCAGTGCTAGATTGGGGCTAGCGGGGGCCACAGATACGCAGTATTTT | CSARLGLAGATDTQYF
TRBJ2-1 | once | 12 | TRBV29-1 | - | TGCAGCGTTGACCTAGCTCTTAATGAGCAGTTCTTC | CSVDLALNEQFF
TRBJ2-7 | few | 13 | TRBV28 | - | TGTGCCAGCAGTTCGCGGATCCTTAGAGAGCAGTACTTC | CASSSRILREQYF
TRBJ2-7 | - | 11 | TRBV6-5 | - | TGTGCCAGCAGTTCGGACAATGAGCAGTACTTC | CASSSDNEQYF
TRBJ1-2 | few | 13 | TRBV2 | TRBD1 | TGTGCCAGCAGACAGGGGGCTGGCTATGGCTACACCTTC | CASRQGAGYGYTF
TRBJ1-6 | - | 16 | TRBV27 | - | TGTGCCAGCAGTTTATCCAGTATCTCCTATAATTCACCCCTCCACTTT | CASSLSSISYNSPLHF
TRBJ2-3 | few | 15 | TRBV15 | - | TGTGCCACCAGCAGAAAAACAGCTAGCACAGATACGCAGTATTTT | CATSRKTASTDTQYF